The clone carrying this T cell receptor beta chain has ten or more counts. Its antigen is not known. Time point meaning: sample taken at primary tumor resection. Whole RNA, isolated from tumor, nontumor lung or frozen PBMC, was sequenced without prior sorting. V lost 5 bases and J 7 bases, leaving 15 bases between the germline ends. The CDR3 loop spans 15 amino acids. Germline V gene sequence: CDR1 SGHTA, CDR2 FQGNSA. The entry originates in a study of spatial heterogeneity in lung cancer. A unique molecular identifier was carried by every single TCR cDNA molecule. Using its own MiXCR run on the 5' RACE reads, TCRdb lists one record per CDR3 protein. The data contain fewer than 55,000 distinct CDR3 sequences, 7.5% to 8% of them seen just once; the ten biggest clones take up roughly an eighth. Study-level results: Blood contained ubiquitous expanded tumor TCRs more at resection than at follow-up.

Sequences were derived from PBMCs, sampled at surgery. This receptor was identified in a female donor with early-stage non-small cell lung cancer. The rearrangement joins TRBV7-2 to TRBJ1-6; weak D call: TRBD1 (5 bases). CDR3 bases: TGTGCCAGCAGCAAAGCCGGGACGGTGAATTCACCCCTCCACTTT. Translating it yields CASSKAGTVNSPLHF.